These T cell receptor beta chains were read from a single sample in a study of T cell responses to AZD1222 COVID-19 vaccine. Clones were read by immunoSEQ multiplex PCR, and TCRdb kept only the in-frame ones, dropping some. This sample has roughly 170,000 clones, with under 95% found just once. The sample in question was peripheral blood, obtained 28 days after the second AZD1222 dose. The receptors shown here come from an adult who received the AZD1222 COVID-19 vaccine. Each CDR3 is given with its conserved first and last residue. D genes are given only for firm matches. Part of the rows lack a size; the others show once, few, many or a class for expanded clones.

j_call cdr3_length v_call d_call clone_size cdr3_aa cdr3_nt
TRBJ1-1 12 TRBV29-1 TRBD1 once CSAADRGIEAFF TGCAGCGCCGCTGACAGGGGAATTGAAGCTTTCTTT
TRBJ1-1 14 TRBV27 . . CASSFLSILEGAFF TGTGCCAGCAGTTTTCTATCCATCCTCGAAGGGGCTTTCTTT
TRBJ2-5 13 TRBV5-4 . . CASSLYHQETQYF TGTGCCAGCAGCTTGTATCACCAAGAGACCCAGTACTTC
TRBJ1-3 15 TRBV19 . . CASSIDGRAGNTIYF TGTGCCAGTAGTATAGATGGACGAGCTGGAAACACCATATATTTT
TRBJ2-7 16 TRBV7-3 TRBD1 once CASSAGSGQGLHEQYF TGTGCCAGCAGCGCAGGATCTGGACAGGGGCTCCACGAGCAGTACTTC
TRBJ1-3 16 TRBV6-5 . . CASSSMQKPSGNTIYF TGTGCCAGCAGTTCAATGCAAAAGCCCTCTGGAAACACCATATATTTT
TRBJ2-5 11 TRBV20-1 . . CSARSQETQYF TGCAGTGCGCGGTCCCAAGAGACCCAGTACTTC
TRBJ1-1 13 TRBV5-1 . . CASSLAGVTEAFF TGCGCCAGCAGCTTGGCAGGGGTCACTGAAGCTTTCTTT
TRBJ1-2 12 TRBV29-1 . . CSTQADNYGYTF TGCAGCACACAGGCAGATAACTATGGCTACACCTTC
TRBJ2-2 17 TRBV2 TRBD2 . CAIPRPSGGSWSGELFF TGTGCCATCCCGCGGCCTAGCGGGGGTTCTTGGTCCGGGGAGCTGTTTTTT
TRBJ2-1 18 TRBV4-3 TRBD2 . CASSQESRGGAFYNEQFF TGCGCCAGCAGCCAAGAATCGCGGGGGGGCGCTTTCTACAATGAGCAGTTCTTC
TRBJ1-5 14 TRBV27 . . CASSLSGTGQPQHF TGTGCCAGCAGTTTATCGGGGACCGGTCAGCCCCAGCATTTT
TRBJ1-2 12 TRBV19 . . CASIGPFVGYTF TGTGCCAGTATTGGACCGTTCGTGGGCTACACCTTC
TRBJ1-4 18 TRBV9 TRBD1 . CASSPRWGGQGENEKLFF TGTGCCAGCAGCCCCCGGTGGGGAGGACAGGGAGAAAATGAAAAACTGTTTTTT
TRBJ1-2 12 TRBV6-5 . . CASSRDYYGYTF TGTGCCAGCAGCCGTGATTACTATGGCTACACCTTC
TRBJ1-6 12 TRBV6-6 . . CASSSGESPLHF TGTGCCAGTTCGAGTGGGGAATCACCCCTCCACTTT
TRBJ1-2 14 TRBV28 TRBD1 . CASSLPGQNYGYTF TGTGCCAGCAGTCTCCCGGGACAGAACTATGGCTACACCTTC
TRBJ2-7 12 TRBV3-1/TRBV3-2 . once CASSLAEGEQYF TGTGCCAGCAGCCTGGCGGAGGGGGAGCAGTACTTC
TRBJ1-1 12 TRBV12-3/TRBV12-4 . . CASSPDRTEAFF TGTGCCAGCAGCCCCGACAGGACTGAAGCTTTCTTT
TRBJ2-3 16 TRBV3-1/TRBV3-2 . . CASSLTGPSSTDTQYF TGTGCCAGCAGCTTAACGGGACCTTCAAGCACAGATACGCAGTATTTT
TRBJ1-5 13 TRBV30 . . CAWRAGDYGPQHF TGTGCCTGGAGGGCCGGGGATTACGGGCCCCAGCATTTT
TRBJ1-5 15 TRBV27 . . CASSLKAGSNQPQHF TGTGCCAGCAGTTTAAAGGCTGGGAGCAATCAGCCCCAGCATTTT